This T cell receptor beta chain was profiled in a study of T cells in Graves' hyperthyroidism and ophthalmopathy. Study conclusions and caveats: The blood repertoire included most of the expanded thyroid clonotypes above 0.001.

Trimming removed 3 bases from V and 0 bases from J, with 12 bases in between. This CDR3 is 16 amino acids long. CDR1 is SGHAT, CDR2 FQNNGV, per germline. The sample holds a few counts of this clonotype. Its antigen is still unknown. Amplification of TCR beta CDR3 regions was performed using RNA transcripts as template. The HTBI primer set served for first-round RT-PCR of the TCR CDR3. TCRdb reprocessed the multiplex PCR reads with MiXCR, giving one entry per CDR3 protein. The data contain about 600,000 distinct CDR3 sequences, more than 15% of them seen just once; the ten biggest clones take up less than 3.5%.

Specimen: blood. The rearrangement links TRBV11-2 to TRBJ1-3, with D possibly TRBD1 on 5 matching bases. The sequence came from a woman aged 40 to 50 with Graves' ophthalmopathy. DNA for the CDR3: TGTGCCAGCAGCTTGCTCAGCGGGGCCTCTGGAAACACCATATATTTT. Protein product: CASSLLSGASGNTIYF.